The source of this T cell receptor (beta chain) is a study of STAT5B mutations in CD4+ large granular lymphocyte leukemia. Regarding the study as a whole: 8/27 top patient clones versus 2/35 control clones were TRBV06-family.

Clones were sequenced by immunoSEQ multiplex PCR, and TCRdb holds only the in-frame ones, with some missing. The data contain approximately 33,000 clones, 65% to 70% of them seen just once; the ten biggest clones take up under 3.5%. Control samples were healthy donors' buffy coats. About this clone: The antigen is unknown.

The CDR3 sequence is 15 residues long. V was trimmed by 3 bases and J by 6 bases, leaving 17 bases between them. Germline values: CDR1 LNHNV, CDR2 YYDKDF (reference sequence). The sequence came from a human donor in good health. Sequencing was performed on CD4+ T cells from blood buffy coats. The chain recombines TRBV15 with TRBJ2-5; maybe TRBD2 (7 bases). The CDR3 protein is CATSSGRGGAQTQYF. The CDR3, as DNA: TGTGCCACCAGCAGTGGGAGGGGGGGGGCCCAGACCCAGTACTTC. Together with reference TRBV15 and TRBJ2-5, the CDR3 gives the full variable domain: DAMVIQNPRYQVTQFGKPVTLSCSQTLNHNVMYWYQQKSSQAPKLLFHYYDKDFNNEADTPDNFQSRRPNTSFCFLDIRSPGLGDTAMYLCATSSGRGGAQTQYFGPGTRLLVL.